One and the same sample provided the 17 T cell receptor beta chains below, sequenced in a study of blood T cells in healthy people across ages. With a J-beta primer mix and a sample-barcoded 5' primer, a second PCR ran about 7 to 11 cycles. In TCRdb, the 5' RACE reads were re-called with MiXCR into one record per CDR3 protein. The sample lists approximately 960,000 distinct CDR3 sequences, 25% to 35% occurring once. The same specimen was also included in a second study, on T cells of mothers and their children.

The sample comprised blood. The receptors stem from a woman in her forties in good health.

The chain carries TRBV12-5 and TRBJ1-1; D gene uncertain. This CDR3 contains 13 residues. In germline, CDR1 is LGHNT, CDR2 FRNRAP. The V gene lost 0 bases and the J gene lost 4 bases, with 6 bases spanning the gap. In nucleotides, the CDR3 is TGTGCTAGTGGTTTGGTCGGGTCCACTGAAGCTTTCTTT. Amino acids: CASGLVGSTEAFF.

As for this clonotype: This sequence may be a read error, since a much larger clone differs from it by one base. This chain joins TRBV7-3 and TRBJ2-1; possibly TRBD2 for D (6 bases). The better agreement between TRBJ2-7 and the DNA end casts doubt on the J call. The CDR3 is 15 amino acids. Germline V gene lookup returns CDR1 SGHTA and CDR2 FQGTGA. CDR3 region: CASSLTRDSYNEQYF. In DNA form, the CDR3 reads TGTGCCAGCAGCTTAACCAGGGACTCCTACAATGAGCAGTACTTC.

This clonotype was counted many times. This chain joins TRBV5-1 and TRBJ2-3; 7 nucleotides agree with TRBD2. The CDR3 runs 14 residues. Germline V lookup: CDR1 SGHRS, CDR2 YFSETQ. V lost 4 bases, J lost 2 bases, and 4 bases stayed unmatched. The CDR3 protein is CASSPGLITDTQYF. As DNA, the CDR3 is TGCGCCAGCAGCCCGGGACTAATCACAGATACGCAGTATTTT.

To note about this clonotype: One junction end disagrees with the germline gene, perhaps due to a read error. This chain joins TRBV5-6 and TRBJ1-2; D is possibly TRBD1 (6 bases). CDR3 size: 15 residues. The V gene's germline CDR1 is SGHDT and CDR2 YYEEEE. CDR3 protein: CASSLDWGTTYGYIF. The CDR3 DNA reads as TGTGCCAGCAGCCTGGACTGGGGGACAACCTATGGCTACATCTTC.

This clonotype appeared many times. This chain joins TRBV4-2 and TRBJ2-3; 9 nucleotides match TRBD2. The CDR3 sequence is 14 residues long. J lost 4 bases, V lost 1 base, and 0 bases had no gene match. Germline lookup yields CDR1 LGHNA and CDR2 YNFKEQ. In DNA, the CDR3 is TGTGCCAGCAGCCAAGGGACTAGCGCAGATACGCAGTATTTT. Translated: CASSQGTSADTQYF.

This clonotype came up a few times. One base away lies a much larger clone, so this may be a sequencing read error. V usage is TRBV10-3 and J usage is TRBJ2-5, with D possibly being TRBD1 or TRBD2 (5 bases each). This CDR3 contains 16 residues. Trimming took 3 bases from V and 2 from J, leaving 16 bases between them. Germline values: CDR1 ENHRY, CDR2 SYGVKD. CDR3 residues: CAISEPPGRQQETQYF. The CDR3 nucleotides read TGTGCCATCAGTGAACCCCCGGGACGGCAGCAAGAGACCCAGTACTTC.

The V call is TRBV20-1, the J call TRBJ2-7; the match to TRBD2 covers 10 bases. The V segment lost 7 bases and the J segment 0 bases; nucleotides outside the gene matches: 3. The CDR3 is made up of 13 amino acids. Looked up from germline, CDR1 is DFQATT and CDR2 is SNEGSKA (reference sequence). CDR3 amino acids: CSGGTSASYEQYF. CDR3 coding DNA: TGCAGTGGCGGGACTAGCGCCTCCTACGAGCAGTACTTC.

The chain has TRBV27 and TRBJ2-5, with TRBD1 identical over 12 bases. V shed 5 bases and J 4 bases; nucleotides not matched to a gene: 8. CDR1 and CDR2 from the germline V gene are MNHEY and SMNVEV (reference sequence). CDR3 length: 16 amino acids. CDR3: CASSQGGTGGGETQYF. The CDR3 DNA reads as TGTGCCAGCAGTCAAGGGGGGACAGGGGGCGGAGAGACCCAGTACTTC.

This chain joins TRBV6-5 and TRBJ2-1, with 13 bases aligning to TRBD2. Germline CDR1 MNHEY, CDR2 SVGAGI. This CDR3 comprises 15 residues. Trimming removed 11 bases from V and 6 bases from J; junction bases left unmatched: 10. CDR3 coding DNA: TGTGCCTGGAGTCGAGGGACTAGCGGGGCCAATGAGCAGTTCTTC. Protein product: CAWSRGTSGANEQFF.

The table lists this clonotype with a few counts. The V and J genes are TRBV6-8 and TRBJ1-2; TRBD1 is a possible D gene (5 bases). The CDR3 sequence is 16 residues long. V was pared by 2 bases and J by 5 bases, with 18 bases between. Looked up from germline, CDR1 is MNHGY and CDR2 is SAAAGT. The chain's CDR3 is CASSYPMPRAGYGYTF. The CDR3 bases are TGTGCCAGCAGTTACCCAATGCCCCGAGCAGGGTATGGCTACACCTTC.

This clonotype was detected a few times. The V gene is TRBV5-1, the J gene TRBJ1-5; tentatively, D is TRBD1 (6 bases). This CDR3 has 13 residues. The germline gives CDR1 SGHRS, CDR2 YFSETQ. Trimming left V 3 bases short and J 5 bases short, with 9 bases between. Here the CDR3 DNA reads TGCGCCAGCAGCTGGGAGGGGGATCAGCCCCAGCATTTT. Translating it yields CASSWEGDQPQHF.

The chain links TRBV12-3 or TRBV12-4 to TRBJ1-1, with 8 bases fitting TRBD1. V lost 6 bases and J lost 5; bases outside the gene matches: 8. This CDR3 has 14 residues. CDR3 sequence: CASRPQGARTEAFF. CDR3 bases: TGTGCCAGCAGGCCGCAGGGGGCGCGGACTGAAGCTTTCTTT.

The chain couples TRBV3-1 to TRBJ2-5; D is ambiguous. Germline V CDR1 and CDR2: LGHDT, YNNKEL (reference sequence). This CDR3 contains 11 residues. V was shortened by 5 bases and J by 9 bases, with 10 bases between the two germline ends. The CDR3 region is CASSYLRAQYF. CDR3 DNA sequence: TGTGCCAGCAGCTATCTCCGGGCCCAGTACTTC.

This clonotype was seen repeatedly, ten times or more. The V call is TRBV7-2, the J call TRBJ2-7, with TRBD1 matching over 12 bases. The CDR3 has 16 amino acids. Unmatched junction bases numbered 10, after V lost 6 bases and J lost 4 bases. The germline V gene encodes CDR1 SGHTA and CDR2 FQGNSA. Written as DNA, the CDR3 is TGTGCCAGCAGTTTTTCTGGGACAGGGGGCAGATACGAGCAGTACTTC. As protein: CASSFSGTGGRYEQYF. The complete variable domain, with remaining parts taken from reference TRBV7-2 and TRBJ2-7, reads GAGVSQSPSNKVTEKGKDVELRCDPISGHTALYWYRQSLGQGLEFLIYFQGNSAPDKSGLPSDRFSAERTGGSVSTLTIQRTQQEDSAVYLCASSFSGTGGRYEQYFGPGTRLTVT.

In this sample, this clonotype turned up many times. The chain has TRBV27 and TRBJ2-1, with D tentatively TRBD1 or TRBD2 (6 bases each). Germline V CDR1 and CDR2: MNHEY, SMNVEV (reference sequence). V lost 4 bases and J 2 bases, leaving 15 bases between the germline ends. The CDR3 loop spans 16 amino acids. The CDR3 protein is CASSSIRGRAYNEQFF. CDR3 coding DNA: TGTGCCAGCAGTTCCATTCGGGGGCGAGCCTACAATGAGCAGTTCTTC.

On this clonotype: A much larger clone lies a single base off, so this may be a read error. This chain joins TRBV20-1 and TRBJ1-2; D call uncertain. The CDR3 has 15 amino acids. The germline CDR1 and CDR2 sequences are DFQATT and SNEGSKA (reference sequence). The CDR3 protein is CSATADVNPSYGCTF. The CDR3 DNA is TGCAGTGCTACCGCTGACGTGAACCCGAGCTATGGCTGCACCTTC.

Here the CDR3 DNA reads TGTGCCAGCAGCTCCCCCGGACGAAGGGCTAGGTACGAGCAGTACTTC. Translating gives CASSSPGRRARYEQYF. This chain joins TRBV28 and TRBJ2-7; D uncertain. This CDR3 spans 16 amino acids. The V end lost 6 bases, the J end lost 4 bases, and 22 bases lay between the germline ends. Germline CDR1 is MDHEN and CDR2 is SYDVKM.